The 5 T cell receptor beta chains in this list originate from one sample, sequenced in a study of blood T cell repertoires in COVID-19. The repertoire was sequenced with immunoSEQ multiplex PCR; TCRdb's copy has only in-frame clones and lacks some. Of a few hundred thousand clones in the sample, 80% to 90% were seen once. The sample comprised peripheral blood. The receptors were sampled from a man between 18 and 29 years old with COVID-19, enrolled during active disease.

The chain links TRBV10-2 to TRBJ1-1; weak D call: TRBD1 (5 bases). The germline V gene encodes CDR1 WSHSY and CDR2 SAAADI. V shed 0 bases and J shed 4 bases, with 9 bases lying between them. The CDR3 runs to 14 residues. The CDR3 bases are TGCGCCAGCAGTGAGTCGAGACAGATCACTGAAGCTTTCTTT. It encodes CASSESRQITEAFF.

J is TRBJ1-2 and V is TRBV28, with D maybe TRBD1 (5 bases). CDR1 is MDHEN, CDR2 SYDVKM, per germline. Trimming shortened V by 7 bases and J by 5 bases, and 14 bases separated the two germline ends. The CDR3 consists of 13 residues. As DNA, the CDR3 is TGTGCCAGCACCGTAAACGGGGGGTATGGCTACACCTTC. The encoded protein is CASTVNGGYGYTF.

This clone came up once. The rearrangement uses TRBV2 and TRBJ1-2; 8 bases agree with TRBD1. V trimming: 5 bases; J trimming: 5 bases; junction bases outside the gene matches: 4. Per the germline V gene, CDR1 is SNHLY and CDR2 is FYNNEI. This CDR3 has 13 residues. The CDR3 DNA sequence: TGTGCCAGCAGTAACCAGGGGGCGTATGGCTACACCTTC. Amino acids: CASSNQGAYGYTF.

The genes are TRBV10-3 and TRBJ1-4; D perhaps matches TRBD1 (5 bases). CDR3 length equals 14 residues. The V end was cut by 6 bases, the J end by 6 bases, with 14 bases between. Germline V gene data show CDR1 as ENHRY and CDR2 as SYGVKD. In DNA form, the CDR3 reads TGTGCCATCAGGAAAGGGGTTCTGGATGAAAAACTGTTTTTT. This encodes CAIRKGVLDEKLFF.

The chain has TRBV18 and TRBJ2-7, with TRBD1 matching over 10 bases. The CDR3 consists of 16 residues. V trimming: 2 bases; J trimming: 3 bases; junction bases outside the gene matches: 7. From germline, CDR1 is KGHSH and CDR2 LQKENI. This CDR3 reads CASSPVGDRGFYEQYF. The CDR3 nucleotides read TGTGCCAGCTCACCAGTTGGGGACAGGGGTTTCTACGAGCAGTACTTC.